The clone carrying this TCR beta chain was recorded at least ten times. The antigen is not known. The data derive from a study of neurological immune-mediated disorders. Study results and caveats: There were no CDR3 amino acid sequences shared by expanded clones across subjects, a result suggesting private repertoires in all groups.

By 5'RACE with 10-nucleotide random UMIs, the cDNA was made. TCRdb passed the 5' RACE reads through MiXCR, listing each CDR3 protein once. The data show under 65,000 distinct CDR3 sequences, about 24% seen once. CDR3 size: 15 residues. V was clipped by 1 base and J by 5 bases; unmatched bases: 7. Germline loops: CDR1 SEHNR, CDR2 FQNEAQ (reference sequence). Time point: technical triplicate 2. Unsorted libraries were generated from 2 million PBMCs. These cells had been stored in RNAlater at -80 C. The chain recombines TRBV7-9 with TRBJ2-7, with 8 bases identical to TRBD2. Sequenced material: PBMCs. This sequence was found in a man in his sixties with HTLV-1-associated myelopathy (HAM/TSP). In DNA form, the CDR3 reads TGTGCCAGCAGCTTAGGTGGGACTAGAAGCGACGAGCAGTACTTC. Amino acids: CASSLGGTRSDEQYF.